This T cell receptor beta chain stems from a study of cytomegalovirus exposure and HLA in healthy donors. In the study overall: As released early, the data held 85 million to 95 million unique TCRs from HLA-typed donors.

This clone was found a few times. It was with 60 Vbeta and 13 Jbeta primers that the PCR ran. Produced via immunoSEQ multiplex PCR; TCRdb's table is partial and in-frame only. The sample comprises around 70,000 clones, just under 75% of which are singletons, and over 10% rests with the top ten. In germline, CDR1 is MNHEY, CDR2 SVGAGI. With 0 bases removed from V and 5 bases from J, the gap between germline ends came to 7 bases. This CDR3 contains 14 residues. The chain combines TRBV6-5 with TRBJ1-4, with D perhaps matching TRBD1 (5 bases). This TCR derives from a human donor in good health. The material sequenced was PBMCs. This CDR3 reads CASSYSGPNEKLFF. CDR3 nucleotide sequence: TGTGCCAGCAGTTACTCGGGGCCAAATGAAAAACTGTTTTTT.